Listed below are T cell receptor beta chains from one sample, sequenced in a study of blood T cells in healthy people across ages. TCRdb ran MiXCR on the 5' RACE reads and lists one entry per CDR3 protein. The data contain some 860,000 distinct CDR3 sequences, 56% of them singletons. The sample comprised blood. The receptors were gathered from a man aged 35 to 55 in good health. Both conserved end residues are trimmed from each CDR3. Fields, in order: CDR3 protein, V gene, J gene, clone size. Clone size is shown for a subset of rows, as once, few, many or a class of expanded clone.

CDR3: EVTSADTQY
V: TRBV20-1
J: TRBJ2-3
size: NA

CDR3: AWSVYREAF
V: TRBV30
J: TRBJ1-1
size: NA

CDR3: SDETGYGYT
V: TRBV29-1
J: TRBJ1-2
size: few

CDR3: ASSRSRDTEAY
V: TRBV14
J: TRBJ1-1
size: NA

CDR3: ASSLAGPSQPQH
V: TRBV7-2
J: TRBJ1-5
size: NA

CDR3: ASSTTEAGYT
V: TRBV19
J: TRBJ1-2
size: NA

CDR3: ASSQASYYYGYT
V: TRBV14
J: TRBJ1-2
size: few

CDR3: SATPGGDQETQF
V: TRBV20-1
J: TRBJ2-1
size: NA

CDR3: SVDLTLGDEQY
V: TRBV29-1
J: NA
size: few

CDR3: ASSVLDRVSNEQF
V: TRBV28
J: TRBJ2-1
size: once